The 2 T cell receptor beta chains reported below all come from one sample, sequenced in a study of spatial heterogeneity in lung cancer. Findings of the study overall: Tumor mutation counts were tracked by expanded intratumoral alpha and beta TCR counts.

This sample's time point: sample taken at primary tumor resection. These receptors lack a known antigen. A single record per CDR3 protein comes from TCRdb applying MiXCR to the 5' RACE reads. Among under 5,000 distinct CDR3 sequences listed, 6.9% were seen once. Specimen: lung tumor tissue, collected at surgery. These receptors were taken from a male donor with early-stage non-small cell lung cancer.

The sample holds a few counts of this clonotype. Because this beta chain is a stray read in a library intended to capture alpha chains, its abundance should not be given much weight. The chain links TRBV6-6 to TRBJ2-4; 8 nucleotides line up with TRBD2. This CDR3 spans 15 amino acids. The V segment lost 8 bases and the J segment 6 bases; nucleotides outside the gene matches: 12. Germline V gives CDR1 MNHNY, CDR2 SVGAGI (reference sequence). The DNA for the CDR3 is TGTGCCAGCCAGTTACCGGGGGGGCAGGGAAACATTCAGTACTTC. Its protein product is CASQLPGGQGNIQYF.

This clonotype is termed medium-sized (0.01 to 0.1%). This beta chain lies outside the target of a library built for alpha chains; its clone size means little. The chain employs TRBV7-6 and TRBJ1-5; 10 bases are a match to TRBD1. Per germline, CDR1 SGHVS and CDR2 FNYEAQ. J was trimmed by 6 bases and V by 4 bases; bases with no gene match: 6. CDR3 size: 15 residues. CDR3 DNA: TGTGCCAGCAGCTACGGGACAGGGGCCGGTCAGCCCCAGCATTTT. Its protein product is CASSYGTGAGQPQHF.